This T cell receptor beta chain stems from a study of cytomegalovirus exposure and HLA in healthy donors. Broader study findings: Most TCR sequences were uncommon, yet certain public TCRs appeared in many donors. HLA alleles were associated with roughly 15,000 TCR beta sequences in a later analysis at 0.05 false discovery rate.

The PCR ran on 60 Vbeta and 13 Jbeta primers. Sequenced by immunoSEQ multiplex PCR; TCRdb stores in-frame clones only, minus some. This table has some 130,000 clones, about three fifths appearing once. With V trimmed by 6 bases and J by 7 bases, 17 bases remained unmatched. CDR1 and CDR2 (germline): SGHTA, FQGNSA. This CDR3 spans 19 amino acids. On this clone: The antigen is not known.

Input material: PBMCs. The rearrangement joins TRBV7-2 to TRBJ2-2, with TRBD2 identical over 13 bases. This receptor was obtained from a man aged 35-49 years in good health and CMV-seropositive. The CDR3 nucleotides read TGTGCCAGCAGACGATCCTACGCTGGGACTAGCGGGAAAGACGGGGAGCTGTTTTTT. Its protein product is CASRRSYAGTSGKDGELFF. Full variable domain (rest looked up from reference TRBV7-2 and TRBJ2-2): GAGVSQSPSNKVTEKGKDVELRCDPISGHTALYWYRQSLGQGLEFLIYFQGNSAPDKSGLPSDRFSAERTGGSVSTLTIQRTQQEDSAVYLCASRRSYAGTSGKDGELFFGEGSRLTVL.